This T cell receptor beta chain was recovered during a study of blood T cell repertoires in COVID-19. Study information: Nucleic acid was either cDNA or gDNA, and it came from T cells, B-cell-depleted T cells, or PBMCs.

The CDR3 contains 13 residues. Germline assignment: CDR1 SGDLS and CDR2 YYNGEE. The ends lost 4 bases at V and 7 bases at J; junction bases unmatched: 4. Authors' methods: Nucleated cell number was recorded as an estimate derived from reference gene primer amplification. Profiled with immunoSEQ multiplex PCR; TCRdb holds only in-frame clones, not every one. V and J calls and clone size are as listed in that table; D and trimming were resolved from the DNA. The sample has around 260,000 clones, approximately 87% seen once. This TCR came from a woman aged 50 to 60 with acute or convalescent COVID-19. Sequenced material: peripheral blood. J is TRBJ1-1 and V is TRBV9; 10 bases map to TRBD1. CDR3 nucleotide sequence: TGTGCCAGCAGCCCACGGACAGGGGGTGAAGCTTTCTTT. Protein: CASSPRTGGEAFF.